The 27 T cell receptor beta chains reported below all come from one sample, sequenced in a study of Ad26.COV2.S vaccination and SARS-CoV-2 variants. Data came from immunoSEQ multiplex PCR; TCRdb stores just in-frame clones and leaves some out. The repertoire includes roughly 700,000 clones, 89% of them detected once, and about 1.5% sits in the top ten. Treatment here: 15 to 20 received Ad26.COV2.S at low or high dose, single or two shots; roughly five received placebo; per-sample allocation not given. On day 63 after the first injection, vaccine and placebo recipients gave samples. The specimen comprised peripheral blood, sampled in a trial of Ad26.COV2.S vaccine versus placebo. The receptors stem from a person aged 18-65 years who received the Ad26.COV2.S COVID-19 vaccine or a placebo.

In the case of this clone: The junction does not match germline at one end; this may be a read error. J is TRBJ2-7 and V is TRBV11-2; a weak D match, TRBD1 (6 bases). The CDR3 spans 12 residues. CDR1 and CDR2 (germline): SGHAT, FQNNGV. The CDR3 loop reads CASSPDSGQTHF. The CDR3, as DNA: TGTGCCAGCAGCCCGGATAGTGGACAGACCCACTTC.

This rearrangement joins TRBV6-5 to TRBJ2-3; 9 nucleotides align to TRBD2. The CDR3 sequence is 15 residues long. V lost 4 bases, J lost 1 base, and 3 bases stayed unmatched. CDR1 is MNHEY and CDR2 is SVGAGI in the germline V gene. This CDR3 reads CASSFSGSRTDTQYF. DNA for the CDR3: TGTGCCAGCAGTTTTAGCGGGAGCCGCACAGATACGCAGTATTTT.

This clone has only one observation. The chain employs TRBV24-1 and TRBJ2-2, with 7 positions matching TRBD1. The length of the CDR3 is 16 residues. Per the germline V gene, CDR1 is KGHDR and CDR2 is SFDVKD. Unmatched junction bases numbered 4, after V lost 4 bases and J lost 0 bases. CDR3 sequence reads: CATSELDRPNTGELFF. The CDR3, as DNA: TGTGCCACCAGTGAACTGGACAGGCCGAACACCGGGGAGCTGTTTTTT.

The chain links TRBV29-1 to TRBJ2-2, with 7 bases identical to TRBD2. The V gene end was trimmed by 4 bases and the J gene end by 6 bases; junction bases not matched to a gene: 8. Germline CDR1 reads SQVTM; CDR2 reads ANQGSEA. There are 14 residues in the CDR3. CDR3 nucleotides: TGCAGCGTTGGGGGCGGGAGAGAGGCCGGGGAGCTGTTTTTT. Its protein is CSVGGGREAGELFF.

On this clone itself: The identical CDR3 is also encoded by other nucleotide sequences in the sample. The rearrangement links TRBV30 to TRBJ1-5; D gene uncertain. Per germline, CDR1 GTSNPN and CDR2 SVGIG (reference sequence). This CDR3 contains 13 residues. V lost 0 bases and J 4 bases, leaving 7 bases between the germline ends. CDR3 bases: TGTGCCTGGAGTGTACAAGTTAATCAGCCCCAGCATTTT. This sequence encodes CAWSVQVNQPQHF.

Of note for this clone: Other nucleotide sequences from this sample produce the same CDR3. V is TRBV6-5 and J is TRBJ2-5; D perhaps matches TRBD2 (6 bases). Germline V lookup: CDR1 MNHEY, CDR2 SVGAGI. V dropped 0 bases and J dropped 2 bases, with 10 bases sitting between them. The CDR3 extends over 15 amino acids. The CDR3: CASSYSGTVQETQYF. The CDR3 DNA follows: TGTGCCAGCAGTTACTCGGGGACTGTTCAAGAGACCCAGTACTTC.

V usage is TRBV4-3 and J usage is TRBJ2-3; possible D gene TRBD2, 6 bases. This CDR3 comprises 15 residues. Per germline, CDR1 LGHNA and CDR2 YSLEER. V lost 1 base and J lost 5, with 13 bases in between. CDR3 DNA sequence: TGCGCCAGCAGCCAAGGCGGGACGGGGAAAGATACGCAGTATTTT. It encodes CASSQGGTGKDTQYF.

The table lists this clone with a count of one. The genes are TRBV7-2 and TRBJ2-7; the match to TRBD2 covers 11 bases. Germline V gene sequence: CDR1 SGHTA, CDR2 FQGNSA. The CDR3 contains 15 residues. Trimming cost V 4 bases and J 4 bases; bases outside gene matches: 6. CDR3 coding DNA: TGTGCCAGCAGCTCGGCGGGGACTAGCGGTTACGAGCAGTACTTC. Translated: CASSSAGTSGYEQYF.

This clone was seen a single time. V gene TRBV5-4 combines with J gene TRBJ2-7; D may correspond to TRBD1 or TRBD2 (5 bases each). Deletions cut 1 base from V and 7 bases from J, with 21 bases between. The CDR3 runs to 16 residues. Germline CDR1 reads SGHNT; CDR2 reads YYREEE (reference sequence). CDR3 nucleotides: TGTGCCAGCAGCTTGCGGTTAGCTTGGGACCGCGGGGAGCAGTACTTC. Its protein is CASSLRLAWDRGEQYF.

This clone was recorded only once. This chain uses TRBV2 with TRBJ1-5; D perhaps matches TRBD1 (5 bases). The CDR3 runs 14 residues. Trimming took 2 bases from V and 1 from J, leaving 6 bases between them. CDR1 and CDR2 from the germline V gene are SNHLY and FYNNEI. The CDR3 loop is CASSERDSNQPQHF. DNA for the CDR3: TGTGCCAGCAGTGAACGGGACAGCAATCAGCCCCAGCATTTT.

On this clone: The same CDR3 arises from other DNA sequences in this sample as well. V is TRBV9 and J is TRBJ1-1, with unresolved D. The CDR3 has 14 residues. Germline CDR1 reads SGDLS; CDR2 reads YYNGEE. V lost 0 bases, J lost 4 bases, and 10 bases lay in between. The CDR3 DNA is TGTGCCAGCAGCGTAGGAGGTTGGGGCACTGAAGCTTTCTTT. This encodes CASSVGGWGTEAFF.

The J gene is TRBJ2-2, the V gene TRBV6-2 or TRBV6-3; maybe TRBD1 (6 bases). The length of the CDR3 is 17 residues. Trimming removed 0 bases from V and 5 bases from J, with 16 bases in between. Germline V gene sequence: CDR1 MNHEY, CDR2 SVGEGT. CDR3 DNA: TGTGCCAGCAGTTACTCGAATCTGGGGGCGGTTACCGGGGAGCTGTTTTTT. It codes for CASSYSNLGAVTGELFF.

The V and J genes are TRBV9 and TRBJ1-2; weak D call: TRBD1 (6 bases). Trimming took 0 bases from V and 4 from J, leaving 16 bases between them. Germline V gene data show CDR1 as SGDLS and CDR2 as YYNGEE. CDR3 size: 16 residues. CDR3 sequence (DNA): TGTGCCAGCAGCGTAGGTCAGGGGACCCCTCCCTATGGCTACACCTTC. Its protein product is CASSVGQGTPPYGYTF.

This clone was observed once. The chain has TRBV6-4 and TRBJ1-1; TRBD1 is a possible D gene (5 bases). Germline V lookup: CDR1 MRHNA, CDR2 SNTAGT. This CDR3 spans 16 amino acids. The ends were cut back, 6 bases at V and 5 bases at J, with 22 bases in the middle. The CDR3 loop is CASSRDQRGERTEAFF. CDR3 nucleotides: TGTGCCAGCAGCAGGGACCAGAGAGGGGAGAGGACTGAAGCTTTCTTT.

The rearrangement links TRBV24-1 to TRBJ2-7; 9 nucleotides agree with TRBD1. The junction had 3 bases not matched to a gene; V was cut back by 4 bases and J by 0 bases. The CDR3 is 15 amino acids. CDR1 is KGHDR, CDR2 SFDVKD, per germline. CDR3: CATSDSGQGSYEQYF. DNA of the CDR3: TGTGCCACCAGTGACTCGGGACAGGGCTCCTACGAGCAGTACTTC.

The rearrangement joins TRBV18 to TRBJ2-3; 8 bases agree with TRBD2. Germline loops: CDR1 KGHSH, CDR2 LQKENI. The V segment lost 2 bases and the J segment 1 base; nucleotides outside the gene matches: 5. The CDR3 spans 16 residues. The CDR3 spells CASSPVAGGGTDTQYF. The CDR3 coding sequence is TGTGCCAGCTCACCAGTCGCGGGGGGTGGCACAGATACGCAGTATTTT. The full variable domain, its missing parts supplied by reference TRBV18 and TRBJ2-3, is NAGVMQNPRHLVRRRGQEARLRCSPMKGHSHVYWYRQLPEEGLKFMVYLQKENIIDESGMPKERFSAEFPKEGPSILRIQQVVRGDSAAYFCASSPVAGGGTDTQYFGPGTRLTVL.

This chain connects TRBV10-1 to TRBJ1-1; a weak D match, TRBD1 (6 bases). V was clipped by 2 bases and J by 5 bases, with 12 bases between them. Germline V gene data show CDR1 as WNHNN and CDR2 as SYGVQD (reference sequence). This CDR3 contains 14 residues. The CDR3 spells CASSELPGETEAFF. The DNA for the CDR3 is TGCGCCAGCAGTGAGCTTCCAGGGGAGACTGAAGCTTTCTTT.

This rearrangement joins TRBV7-9 to TRBJ2-1; possible D gene TRBD1, 6 bases. V was clipped by 5 bases and J by 0 bases, with 23 bases between them. CDR3 size: 19 residues. Germline lookup yields CDR1 SEHNR and CDR2 FQNEAQ (reference sequence). For the CDR3, the DNA is TGTGCCAGCAGCGACCCGACTTTGTCAGGACAGAGCTCCTACAATGAGCAGTTCTTC. Amino acid sequence: CASSDPTLSGQSSYNEQFF.

The rearrangement links TRBV6-2 or TRBV6-3 to TRBJ2-7; the D gene is possibly TRBD1 (6 bases). The CDR3 is 14 amino acids. Trimming removed 1 base from V and 0 bases from J, with 7 bases in between. Germline V gene sequence: CDR1 MNHEY, CDR2 SVGEGT. For the CDR3, the DNA is TGTGCCAGCAGTTACTTGGGGGCCTCCTACGAGCAGTACTTC. This sequence encodes CASSYLGASYEQYF.

This rearrangement joins TRBV5-4 to TRBJ2-7, with 7 positions matching TRBD1. Germline CDR1 SGHNT, CDR2 YYREEE (reference sequence). The CDR3 covers 14 residues. Trimming at V came to 4 bases and at J to 3 bases, leaving 7 bases not matched to a gene. For the CDR3, the DNA is TGTGCCAGCAGCCGAGACAGGGCCTTCTACGAGCAGTACTTC. This codes for CASSRDRAFYEQYF.

Here the CDR3 reads CASSSTISSYNEQFF. CDR3 DNA sequence: TGTGCCAGCAGCTCAACTATTAGCTCCTACAATGAGCAGTTCTTC. The rearrangement uses TRBV4-2 and TRBJ2-1; no clear D. With 5 bases removed from V and 0 bases from J, the gap between germline ends came to 11 bases. The CDR3 loop spans 15 amino acids. Germline CDR1 LGHNA, CDR2 YNFKEQ.

The chain recombines TRBV29-1 with TRBJ2-7; D is perhaps TRBD2 (6 bases). The CDR3 consists of 15 residues. Trimming removed 1 base from V and 5 bases from J, with 18 bases in between. From germline, CDR1 is SQVTM and CDR2 ANQGSEA. CDR3 in DNA: TGCAGCGTTGAAGGCTATGGGCGGACTAAAAACGAGCAGTACTTC. It yields the protein CSVEGYGRTKNEQYF.

The chain joins TRBV9 to TRBJ1-2, with D unclear. Between the trimmed V and J ends, which lost 3 bases and 4 bases, there was a span of 10 bases. There are 13 residues in the CDR3. The germline gives CDR1 SGDLS, CDR2 YYNGEE. The CDR3 here is CASSADMTYGYTF. CDR3 nucleotides: TGTGCCAGCAGCGCCGACATGACCTATGGCTACACCTTC.

J is TRBJ1-1 and V is TRBV10-2; D gene unclear. CDR3 length: 14 residues. Between the trimmed V and J ends, which lost 5 bases and 3 bases, there was a span of 13 bases. Germline V gives CDR1 WSHSY, CDR2 SAAADI. The CDR3 DNA reads TGCGCCAGCAGTACGCTTGCCGAACACACTGAAGCTTTCTTT. Residues: CASSTLAEHTEAFF.

This chain joins TRBV2 and TRBJ2-5; a possible D gene is TRBD1 (6 bases). V lost 6 bases and J lost 0, with 8 bases in between. The CDR3 consists of 13 residues. The germline V gene encodes CDR1 SNHLY and CDR2 FYNNEI. The CDR3 DNA is TGTGCCAGCAGACAGGGATACCAAGAGACCCAGTACTTC. The encoded protein is CASRQGYQETQYF.

In nucleotides, the CDR3 is TGTGCCACCAGTGAGGGCCGGAGTGCCGCGGGAGGCCTAGATACGCAGTATTTT. Translation: CATSEGRSAAGGLDTQYF. The genes are TRBV24-1 and TRBJ2-3, with 8 bases fitting TRBD2. V gave up 4 bases and J gave up 5 bases; unmatched junction bases: 16. Looked up from germline, CDR1 is KGHDR and CDR2 is SFDVKD. CDR3 length: 18 residues.

This clone was observed once. This chain uses TRBV5-1 with TRBJ1-4; possible D gene TRBD1, 5 bases. The germline gives CDR1 SGHRS, CDR2 YFSETQ. CDR3 length: 15 residues. The V gene lost 4 bases and the J gene lost 7 bases, with 17 bases spanning the gap. This CDR3 is CASSPGPGGAEKLFF. The CDR3 DNA reads as TGCGCCAGCAGCCCCGGGCCGGGGGGAGCTGAAAAACTGTTTTTT.